This T cell receptor (beta chain) was documented in a study of regulatory T cells in long-lasting Graves disease. The sample's time point: newly diagnosed GD, antithyroid drugs for less than 3 months. PBMC RNA was the source of the TCR library. One endocrinology department in Xi'an, China, was where patients came from. This clonotype was detected many times. Its antigen remains unidentified. Whole-study results and caveats: The study found persistent patients shared more public clonotypes (roughly 3,000) than new patients (approximately 970).

The TCR beta library used iRepertoire HTBI primers with Arm-PCR amplification of CDR3. TCRdb processed the multiplex PCR reads anew with MiXCR; each CDR3 protein has one entry. The sample consists of roughly 320,000 distinct CDR3 sequences, 15% to 20% of them appearing once. The same sample was also used in a study of T cells in Graves' hyperthyroidism and ophthalmopathy.

Here the sequenced sample was peripheral blood mononuclear cells (PBMCs), taken at new diagnosis, from a patient treated with antithyroid drugs. The TCR sequence derives from a man aged 40-55 years with Graves disease.

CDR3 loop: CASSEVGLAVQETQYF. In DNA, the CDR3 is TGTGCCAGCAGTGAAGTGGGACTAGCGGTCCAAGAGACCCAGTACTTC. The J gene is TRBJ2-5, the V gene TRBV2, with TRBD2 matching 11 bases. The CDR3 runs 16 residues. V lost 1 base, J lost 1 base, and 2 bases stayed unmatched. CDR1 SNHLY and CDR2 FYNNEI come from the germline V gene. The full variable domain, in which reference TRBV2 and TRBJ2-5 provide the parts outside the CDR3, is EPEVTQTPSHQVTQMGQEVILRCVPISNHLYFYWYRQILGQKVEFLVSFYNNEISEKSEIFDDQFSVERPDGSNFTLKIRSTKLEDSAMYFCASSEVGLAVQETQYFGPGTRLLVL.